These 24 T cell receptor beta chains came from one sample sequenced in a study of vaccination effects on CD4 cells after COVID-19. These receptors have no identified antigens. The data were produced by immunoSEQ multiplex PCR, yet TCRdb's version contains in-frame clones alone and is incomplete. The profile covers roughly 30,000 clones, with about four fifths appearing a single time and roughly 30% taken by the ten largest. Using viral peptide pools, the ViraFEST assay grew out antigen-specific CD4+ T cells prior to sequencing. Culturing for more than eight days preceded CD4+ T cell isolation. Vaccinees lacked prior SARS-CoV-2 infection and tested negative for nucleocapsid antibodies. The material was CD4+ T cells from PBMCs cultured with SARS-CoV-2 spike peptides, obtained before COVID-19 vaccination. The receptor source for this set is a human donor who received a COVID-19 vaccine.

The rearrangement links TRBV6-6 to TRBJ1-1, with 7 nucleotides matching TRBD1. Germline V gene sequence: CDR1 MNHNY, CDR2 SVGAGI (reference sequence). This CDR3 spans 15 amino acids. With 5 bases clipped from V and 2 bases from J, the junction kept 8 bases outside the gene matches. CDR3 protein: CASSKGGFLNTEAFF. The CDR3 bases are TGTGCCAGCAGTAAAGGGGGCTTCCTAAACACTGAAGCTTTCTTT.

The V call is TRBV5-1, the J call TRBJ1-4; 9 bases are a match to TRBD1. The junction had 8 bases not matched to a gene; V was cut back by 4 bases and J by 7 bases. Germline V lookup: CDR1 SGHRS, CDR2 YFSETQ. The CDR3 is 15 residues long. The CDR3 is CASSRGTGRGEKLFF. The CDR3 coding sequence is TGCGCCAGCAGCAGAGGGACAGGGAGGGGTGAAAAACTGTTTTTT.

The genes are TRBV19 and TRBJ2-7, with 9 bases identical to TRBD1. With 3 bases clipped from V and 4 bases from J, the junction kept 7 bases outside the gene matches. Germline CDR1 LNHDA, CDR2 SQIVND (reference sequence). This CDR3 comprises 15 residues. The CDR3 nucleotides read TGTGCCAGTAGTATCATGGGACAGGGTGGTTACGAGCAGTACTTC. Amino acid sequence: CASSIMGQGGYEQYF.

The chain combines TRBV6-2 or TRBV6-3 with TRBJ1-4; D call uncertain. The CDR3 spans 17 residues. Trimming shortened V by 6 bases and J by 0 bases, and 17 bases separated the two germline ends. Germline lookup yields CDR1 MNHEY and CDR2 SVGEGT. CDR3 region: CASSRGRLDSTNEKLFF. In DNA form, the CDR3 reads TGTGCCAGCAGCCGAGGGCGCCTGGACTCAACTAATGAAAAACTGTTTTTT.

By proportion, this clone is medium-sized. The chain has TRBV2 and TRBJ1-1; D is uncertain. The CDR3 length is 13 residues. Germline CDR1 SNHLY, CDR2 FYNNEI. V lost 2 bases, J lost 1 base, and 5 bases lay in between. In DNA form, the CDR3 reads TGTGCCAGCAGTGAACTGGAGAACACTGAAGCTTTCTTT. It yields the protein CASSELENTEAFF.

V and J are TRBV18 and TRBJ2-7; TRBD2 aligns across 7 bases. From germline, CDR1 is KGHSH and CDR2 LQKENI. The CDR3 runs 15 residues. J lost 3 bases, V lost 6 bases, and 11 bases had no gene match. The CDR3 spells CASSPWGGANYEQYF. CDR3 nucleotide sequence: TGTGCCAGCTCCCCCTGGGGAGGGGCGAACTACGAGCAGTACTTC.

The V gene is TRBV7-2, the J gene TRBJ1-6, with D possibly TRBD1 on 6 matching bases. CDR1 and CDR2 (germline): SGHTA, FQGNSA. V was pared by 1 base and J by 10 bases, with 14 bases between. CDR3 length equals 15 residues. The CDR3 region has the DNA TGTGCCAGCAGCTTAGACTCGGGGGCCTTCTCACCCCTCCACTTT. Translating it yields CASSLDSGAFSPLHF. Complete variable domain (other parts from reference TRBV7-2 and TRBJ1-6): GAGVSQSPSNKVTEKGKDVELRCDPISGHTALYWYRQSLGQGLEFLIYFQGNSAPDKSGLPSDRFSAERTGGSVSTLTIQRTQQEDSAVYLCASSLDSGAFSPLHFGNGTRLTVT.

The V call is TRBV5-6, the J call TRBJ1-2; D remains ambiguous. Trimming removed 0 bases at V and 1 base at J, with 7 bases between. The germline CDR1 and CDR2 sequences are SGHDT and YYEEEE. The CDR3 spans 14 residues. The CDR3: CASSLGWDNYGYTF. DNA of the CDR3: TGTGCCAGCAGCTTGGGTTGGGATAACTATGGCTACACCTTC.

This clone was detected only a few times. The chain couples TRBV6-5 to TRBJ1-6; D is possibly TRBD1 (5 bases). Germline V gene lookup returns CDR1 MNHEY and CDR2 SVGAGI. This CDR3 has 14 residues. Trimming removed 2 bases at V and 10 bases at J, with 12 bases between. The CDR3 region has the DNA TGTGCCAGCAGTTACGCCCTCGGGGGGTCACCCCTCCACTTT. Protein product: CASSYALGGSPLHF.

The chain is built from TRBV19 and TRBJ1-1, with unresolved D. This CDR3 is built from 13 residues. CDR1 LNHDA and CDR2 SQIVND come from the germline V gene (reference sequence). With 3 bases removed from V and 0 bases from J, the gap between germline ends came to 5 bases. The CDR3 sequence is CASSMKLNTEAFF. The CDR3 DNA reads TGTGCCAGTAGTATGAAACTGAACACTGAAGCTTTCTTT.

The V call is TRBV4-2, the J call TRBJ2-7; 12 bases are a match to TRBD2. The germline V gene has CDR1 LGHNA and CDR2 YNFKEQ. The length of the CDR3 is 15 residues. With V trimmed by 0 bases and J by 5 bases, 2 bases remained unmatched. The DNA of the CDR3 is TGTGCCAGCAGCCAAGATCGACTAGCGGGGGACGAGCAGTACTTC. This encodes CASSQDRLAGDEQYF.

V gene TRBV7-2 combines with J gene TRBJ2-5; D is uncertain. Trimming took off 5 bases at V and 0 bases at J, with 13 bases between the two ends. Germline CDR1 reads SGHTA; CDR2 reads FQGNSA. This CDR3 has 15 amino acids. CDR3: CASSPKVYYQETQYF. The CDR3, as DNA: TGTGCCAGCAGCCCGAAAGTCTATTACCAAGAGACCCAGTACTTC.

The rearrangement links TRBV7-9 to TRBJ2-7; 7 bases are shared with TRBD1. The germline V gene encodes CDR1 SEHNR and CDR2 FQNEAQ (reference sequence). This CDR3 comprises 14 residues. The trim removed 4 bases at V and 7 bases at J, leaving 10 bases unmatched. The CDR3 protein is CASSSRQGSREQYF. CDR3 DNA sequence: TGTGCCAGCAGCTCCCGACAGGGTTCTAGGGAGCAGTACTTC.

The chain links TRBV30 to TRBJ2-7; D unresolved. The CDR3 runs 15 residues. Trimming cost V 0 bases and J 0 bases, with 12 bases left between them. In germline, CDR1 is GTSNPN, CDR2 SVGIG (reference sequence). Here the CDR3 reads CAWSVRATYSYEQYF. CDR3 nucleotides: TGTGCCTGGAGTGTACGAGCGACTTACTCCTACGAGCAGTACTTC. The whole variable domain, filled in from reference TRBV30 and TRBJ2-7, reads SQTIHQWPATLVQPVGSPLSLECTVEGTSNPNLYWYRQAAGRGLQLLFYSVGIGQISSEVPQNLSASRPQDRQFILSSKKLLLSDSGFYLCAWSVRATYSYEQYFGPGTRLTVT.

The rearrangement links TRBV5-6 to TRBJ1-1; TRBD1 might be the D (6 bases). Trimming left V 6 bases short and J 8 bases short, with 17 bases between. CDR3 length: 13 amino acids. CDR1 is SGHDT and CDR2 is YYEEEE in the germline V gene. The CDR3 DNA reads TGTGCCAGCACCTGGAGGGGGTCGGCCGAAGCTTTCTTT. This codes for CASTWRGSAEAFF.

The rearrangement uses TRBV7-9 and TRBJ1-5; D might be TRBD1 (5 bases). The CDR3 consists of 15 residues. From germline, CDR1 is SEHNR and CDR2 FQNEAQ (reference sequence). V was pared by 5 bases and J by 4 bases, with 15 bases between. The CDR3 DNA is TGTGCCAGCAGCCCTGGGGCAGGGTCTAATCAGCCCCAGCATTTT. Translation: CASSPGAGSNQPQHF.

As DNA, the CDR3 is TGTGCCAGCAGCTTGGGGTTAGGCACCCAAGAGACCCAGTACTTC. It yields the protein CASSLGLGTQETQYF. The chain couples TRBV7-9 to TRBJ2-5; D unresolved. Trimming shortened V by 3 bases and J by 1 base, and 12 bases separated the two germline ends. CDR3 size: 15 residues. CDR1 and CDR2 from the germline V gene are SEHNR and FQNEAQ (reference sequence).

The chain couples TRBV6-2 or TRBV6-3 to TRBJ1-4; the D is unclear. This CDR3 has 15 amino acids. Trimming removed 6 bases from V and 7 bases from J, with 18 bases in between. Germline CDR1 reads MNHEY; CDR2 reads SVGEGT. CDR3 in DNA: TGTGCCAGCAGCCCGAATCAAGCGGCGGGTGAAAAACTGTTTTTT. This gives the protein CASSPNQAAGEKLFF.

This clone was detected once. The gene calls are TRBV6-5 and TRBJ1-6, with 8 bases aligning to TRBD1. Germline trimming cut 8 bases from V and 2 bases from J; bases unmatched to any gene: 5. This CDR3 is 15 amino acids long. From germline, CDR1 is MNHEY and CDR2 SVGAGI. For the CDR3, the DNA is TGTGCCAGCGGGAGGACAGGGCCCTATAATTCACCCCTCCACTTT. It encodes CASGRTGPYNSPLHF.

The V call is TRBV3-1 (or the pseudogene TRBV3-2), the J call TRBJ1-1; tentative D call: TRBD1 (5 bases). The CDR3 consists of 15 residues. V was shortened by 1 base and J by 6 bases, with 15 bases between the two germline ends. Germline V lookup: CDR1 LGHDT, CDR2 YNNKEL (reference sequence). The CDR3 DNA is TGTGCCAGCAGCCAAGGAGGGGTCCGGGGTCCTGAAGCTTTCTTT. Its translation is CASSQGGVRGPEAFF.

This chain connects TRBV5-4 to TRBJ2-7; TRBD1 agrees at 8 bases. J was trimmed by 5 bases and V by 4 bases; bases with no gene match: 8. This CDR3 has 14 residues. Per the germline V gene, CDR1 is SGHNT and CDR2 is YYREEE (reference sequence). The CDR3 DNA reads TGTGCCAGCAGCGGCAGGACAGGGTGGGACGAGCAGTACTTC. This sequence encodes CASSGRTGWDEQYF.

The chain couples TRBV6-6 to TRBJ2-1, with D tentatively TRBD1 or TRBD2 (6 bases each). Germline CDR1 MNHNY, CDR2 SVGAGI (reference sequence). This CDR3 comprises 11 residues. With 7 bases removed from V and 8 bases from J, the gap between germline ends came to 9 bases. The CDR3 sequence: CASKGGYEQFF. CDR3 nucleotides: TGTGCCAGCAAAGGGGGGTATGAGCAGTTCTTC.

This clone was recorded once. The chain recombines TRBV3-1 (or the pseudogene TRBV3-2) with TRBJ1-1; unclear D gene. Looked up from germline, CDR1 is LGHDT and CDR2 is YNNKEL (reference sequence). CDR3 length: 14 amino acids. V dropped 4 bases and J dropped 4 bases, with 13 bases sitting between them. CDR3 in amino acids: CASSPAGLGTEAFF. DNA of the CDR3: TGTGCCAGCAGCCCCGCAGGTCTCGGCACTGAAGCTTTCTTT.

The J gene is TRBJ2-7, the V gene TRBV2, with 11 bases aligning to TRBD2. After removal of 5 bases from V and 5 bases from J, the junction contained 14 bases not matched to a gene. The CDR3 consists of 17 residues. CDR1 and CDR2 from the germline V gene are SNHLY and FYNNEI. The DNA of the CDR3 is TGTGCCAGCAGTATAACTAGCGGGGGCGGGAGAATGGACGAGCAGTACTTC. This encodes CASSITSGGGRMDEQYF.